This T cell receptor beta chain was found in a study of T cell changes during pregnancy in multiple sclerosis. The germline gives CDR1 MNHEY, CDR2 SMNVEV (reference sequence). There are 15 residues in the CDR3. Trimming took off 7 bases at V and 0 bases at J, with 13 bases between the two ends. Some clones are missing from TCRdb's copy, which holds only in-frame ones; the method was immunoSEQ multiplex PCR. The table records 45,000 to 65,000 clones, 85% to 95% of them present only once. Here the sequenced sample was CD4+ T cells from peripheral blood mononuclear cells, taken in the second trimester of pregnancy. This sequence joins TRBV27 and TRBJ1-3; D gene ambiguous. This clonotype originated in a female donor with multiple sclerosis, enrolled in a pregnancy study. CDR3 nucleotide sequence: TGTGCCAGCACTACCCTGGCGGACTCTGGAAACACCATATATTTT. Its translation is CASTTLADSGNTIYF.